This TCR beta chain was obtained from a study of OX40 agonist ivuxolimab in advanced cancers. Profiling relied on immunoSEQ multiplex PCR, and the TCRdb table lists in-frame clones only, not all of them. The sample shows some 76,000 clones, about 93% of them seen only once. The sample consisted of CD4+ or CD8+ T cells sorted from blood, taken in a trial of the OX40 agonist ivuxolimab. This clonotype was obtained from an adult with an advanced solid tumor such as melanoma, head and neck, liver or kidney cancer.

CDR3 amino acids: CASSAGPGLRETQYF. CDR3 in DNA: TGTGCCAGCTCCGCAGGGCCAGGGCTGAGGGAGACCCAGTACTTC. The genes are TRBV27 and TRBJ2-5, with D maybe TRBD1 (5 bases). V gave up 8 bases and J gave up 5 bases, with 21 bases separating them. The CDR3 contains 15 residues. CDR1 is MNHEY and CDR2 is SMNVEV in the germline V gene (reference sequence).